One and the same sample provided the 20 T cell receptor beta chains below, sequenced in a study of T cell repertoires in cytomegalovirus infection (dated by TCRdb to the late 2010s). These TCRs are of unknown antigen specificity. This specimen's treatment or condition label, per the study, means: in vitro stimulation with specific CMV peptide epitopes to enrich CMV-specific T cells. TCRdb names Illumina HiSeq 1500 as the instrument used. The public reads were reprocessed in TCRdb via fastp at Q25 and MiXCR, keeping in-frame beta chains. Every distinct CDR3 protein forms one entry, paired with its most common genes and DNA. This sample holds under 150,000 distinct CDR3 sequences; 30% to 35% were observed only once. The ten biggest clones cover around 41% of the sample. Here the sequenced sample was CD8+ T cells from cultured PBMCs, taken from culture after CMV antigen stimulation. The source is a human donor in good health (CMV status not recorded). Some clones in this sample may be carry-over from other donors' samples.

The V and J genes are TRBV12-3 or TRBV12-4 and TRBJ1-1, with D possibly being TRBD1 (6 bases). V was pared by 6 bases and J by 1 base, with 12 bases between. The CDR3 is made up of 14 amino acids. Here the CDR3 reads CASSKQGRNTEAFF. In nucleotides, the CDR3 is TGTGCCAGCAGCAAACAGGGCCGGAACACTGAAGCTTTCTTT.

This clonotype showed up just a few times. The rearrangement joins TRBV11-2 to TRBJ2-1; perhaps TRBD2 as D (6 bases). With 1 base removed from V and 8 bases from J, the gap between germline ends came to 15 bases. The CDR3 has 15 amino acids. The germline V gene encodes CDR1 SGHAT and CDR2 FQNNGV. DNA of the CDR3: TGTGCCAGCAGCTTAGGCGCGGGGACGCTCGATGAGCAGTTCTTC. Its translation: CASSLGAGTLDEQFF.

This clonotype has a count of ten or more. This rearrangement joins TRBV7-2 to TRBJ2-4; TRBD2 agrees at 10 bases. CDR3 size: 19 residues. The trim removed 5 bases at V and 1 base at J, leaving 14 bases unmatched. From germline, CDR1 is SGHTA and CDR2 FQGNSA. CDR3 sequence reads: CASSPITTGLATAKNIQYF. DNA of the CDR3: TGTGCCAGCAGCCCGATCACCACGGGACTAGCGACGGCCAAAAACATTCAGTACTTC.

This clonotype was found many times. This sequence joins TRBV7-8 and TRBJ1-5; D gene uncertain. Trimming took off 3 bases at V and 0 bases at J, with 12 bases between the two ends. This CDR3 is built from 16 residues. Germline lookup yields CDR1 SGHVS and CDR2 FQNEAQ. CDR3 sequence: CASSFARRYSNQPQHF. DNA for the CDR3: TGTGCCAGCAGCTTTGCACGGCGTTATAGCAATCAGCCCCAGCATTTT.

The sample holds a few counts of this clonotype. The chain links TRBV5-5 to TRBJ1-5; 10 bases agree with TRBD1. This CDR3 contains 16 residues. Germline lookup yields CDR1 SGHKS and CDR2 YYEKEE (reference sequence). V gave up 0 bases and J gave up 7 bases; unmatched junction bases: 7. This chain's CDR3 is CASSLGTGTGVQPQHF. CDR3 DNA sequence: TGTGCCAGCAGCTTGGGTACCGGGACAGGGGTACAGCCCCAGCATTTT.

This chain uses TRBV5-1 with TRBJ1-6; D possibly corresponds to TRBD1 (6 bases). Trimming took off 1 base at V and 8 bases at J, with 10 bases between the two ends. The CDR3 is made up of 14 amino acids. Germline lookup yields CDR1 SGHRS and CDR2 YFSETQ. CDR3 in DNA: TGCGCCAGCAGCTTGACAGGGTTGGATTCACCCCTCCACTTT. Its protein product is CASSLTGLDSPLHF.

This clonotype occurred a few times. The CDR3 protein is CASTETAADSGNTIYF. In nucleotides, the CDR3 is TGTGCCAGCACTGAGACCGCAGCGGATTCTGGAAACACCATATATTTT. The chain has TRBV6-1 and TRBJ1-3; D unclear. Germline CDR1 MNHNS, CDR2 SASEGT. The CDR3 sequence is 16 residues long. The V end was cut by 7 bases, the J end by 1 base, with 17 bases between.

V gene TRBV7-9 combines with J gene TRBJ2-1; 8 bases fit TRBD1. Germline CDR1 reads SEHNR; CDR2 reads FQNEAQ (reference sequence). V was clipped by 5 bases and J by 3 bases; unmatched bases: 6. The CDR3 runs 15 residues. CDR3 DNA: TGTGCCAGCAGCCCCGGACAGGGTGACTACAATGAGCAGTTCTTC. Translation gives CASSPGQGDYNEQFF.

This clonotype was counted between two and nine times. The rearrangement uses TRBV6-2 or TRBV6-3 and TRBJ2-4; possible D gene TRBD1, 7 bases. The length of the CDR3 is 17 residues. Trimming took 2 bases from V and 2 from J, leaving 16 bases between them. From germline, CDR1 is MNHEY and CDR2 SVGEGT. This CDR3 is CASSYTTRGASKNIQYF. CDR3 in DNA: TGTGCCAGCAGTTACACGACCAGGGGGGCGTCCAAAAACATTCAGTACTTC.

This clonotype was counted a few times. The genes are TRBV7-9 and TRBJ1-1; maybe TRBD1 (5 bases). Germline lookup yields CDR1 SEHNR and CDR2 FQNEAQ (reference sequence). V lost 10 bases to trimming and J lost 6 bases, with 18 bases between them. The CDR3 covers 13 residues. The DNA of the CDR3 is TGTGCCACTCTGTTGGGGACTGGGGCTGAAGCTTTCTTT. Its translation: CATLLGTGAEAFF. The full variable domain, its missing parts supplied by reference TRBV7-9 and TRBJ1-1, is DTGVSQNPRHKITKRGQNVTFRCDPISEHNRLYWYRQTLGQGPEFLTYFQNEAQLEKSRLLSDRFSAERPKGSFSTLEIQRTEQGDSAMYLCATLLGTGAEAFFGQGTRLTVV.

This clonotype came up a few times. CDR3 nucleotides: TGTGCCATTCGCGGGGTACAGGGCTTTTCGGGGCAGGTGAAAGCTTTCTTT. It is translated as CAIRGVQGFSGQVKAFF. The V and J genes are TRBV19 and TRBJ1-1; possible D gene TRBD1, 6 bases. This CDR3 comprises 17 residues. V was clipped by 10 bases and J by 9 bases, with 33 bases between them. Germline V gene sequence: CDR1 LNHDA, CDR2 SQIVND (reference sequence).

This clonotype was seen at least ten times. The chain recombines TRBV6-1 with TRBJ2-3; 10 bases fit TRBD2. This CDR3 is 17 amino acids long. With 2 bases clipped from V and 3 bases from J, the junction kept 8 bases outside the gene matches. Germline loops: CDR1 MNHNS, CDR2 SASEGT. In DNA, the CDR3 is TGTGCCAGCAGTGAAATCAGCGGGGGGGCCAGTACAGATACGCAGTATTTT. Translation gives CASSEISGGASTDTQYF.

The genes are TRBV12-3 or TRBV12-4 and TRBJ1-6, with D possibly TRBD1 on 5 matching bases. Trimming cost V 5 bases and J 4 bases, with 9 bases left between them. This CDR3 has 14 residues. CDR3 loop: CASSAGTYNSPLHF. CDR3 in DNA: TGTGCCAGCAGTGCTGGGACTTATAATTCACCCCTCCACTTT.

V usage is TRBV6-5 and J usage is TRBJ1-6, with D maybe TRBD1 (5 bases). The CDR3 has 15 amino acids. V lost 6 bases and J 3 bases, leaving 12 bases between the germline ends. Germline CDR1 MNHEY, CDR2 SVGAGI. As DNA, the CDR3 is TGTGCCAGCAGACCCCCAGGGTACTATAATTCACCCCTCCACTTT. Translating it yields CASRPPGYYNSPLHF.

The chain links TRBV27 to TRBJ2-2, with 16 bases identical to TRBD2. Losses at the gene ends were 10 bases for V and 8 bases for J; bases not matched to a gene: 10. Germline CDR1 is MNHEY and CDR2 is SMNVEV (reference sequence). The length of the CDR3 is 16 residues. In DNA form, the CDR3 reads TGTGCCACCACGGGACTAGCGGGGGGGCCATATGGGGAGCTGTTTTTT. Amino acid sequence: CATTGLAGGPYGELFF.

This clonotype was detected ten times or more. The V and J genes are TRBV7-9 and TRBJ2-5, with TRBD2 matching 7 bases. Germline CDR1 and CDR2: SEHNR and FQNEAQ (reference sequence). V shed 5 bases and J 1 base; nucleotides not matched to a gene: 13. The length of the CDR3 is 17 residues. In DNA form, the CDR3 reads TGTGCCAGCAGCCCCTTTGAACTAGCGAGGATCCAAGAGACCCAGTACTTC. Its protein is CASSPFELARIQETQYF.

This chain uses TRBV5-1 with TRBJ2-2; no firm D call. The ends were cut back, 0 bases at V and 0 bases at J, with 6 bases in the middle. This CDR3 has 15 amino acids. Germline CDR1 SGHRS, CDR2 YFSETQ. The CDR3 region is CASSLERSNTGELFF. The CDR3, as DNA: TGCGCCAGCAGCTTGGAACGGTCGAACACCGGGGAGCTGTTTTTT.

The chain uses TRBV4-1 and TRBJ1-1, with 11 bases aligning to TRBD1. Germline assignment: CDR1 MGHRA and CDR2 YSYEKL. V was pared by 1 base and J by 6 bases, with 19 bases of the junction left unmatched. This CDR3 contains 20 residues. CDR3 sequence reads: CASSQGGQGAQNGLWAEAFF. For the CDR3, the DNA is TGCGCCAGCAGCCAAGGTGGACAGGGGGCGCAGAATGGGCTCTGGGCTGAAGCTTTCTTT.

The chain recombines TRBV7-6 with TRBJ2-7, with D possibly TRBD1 on 6 matching bases. This CDR3 has 13 residues. V was pared by 5 bases and J by 3 bases, with 11 bases between. Germline V gene sequence: CDR1 SGHVS, CDR2 FNYEAQ. The CDR3 region is CASSTGQNYEQYF. The CDR3 DNA follows: TGTGCCAGCAGCACGGGACAAAACTACGAGCAGTACTTC. Full variable domain (remainder filled in from reference TRBV7-6 and TRBJ2-7): GAGVSQSPRYKVTKRGQDVALRCDPISGHVSLYWYRQALGQGPEFLTYFNYEAQQDKSGLPNDRFSAERPEGSISTLTIQRTEQRDSAMYRCASSTGQNYEQYFGPGTRLTVT.

This clonotype was counted at least ten times. The chain joins TRBV7-2 to TRBJ1-5, with 9 bases that match TRBD1. This CDR3 is built from 15 residues. Germline assignment: CDR1 SGHTA and CDR2 FQGNSA. Germline trimming cut 1 base from V and 5 bases from J; bases unmatched to any gene: 3. CDR3 DNA sequence: TGTGCCAGCAGCTTAGGCGGGGACAGGGATCAGCCCCAGCATTTT. Residues: CASSLGGDRDQPQHF.